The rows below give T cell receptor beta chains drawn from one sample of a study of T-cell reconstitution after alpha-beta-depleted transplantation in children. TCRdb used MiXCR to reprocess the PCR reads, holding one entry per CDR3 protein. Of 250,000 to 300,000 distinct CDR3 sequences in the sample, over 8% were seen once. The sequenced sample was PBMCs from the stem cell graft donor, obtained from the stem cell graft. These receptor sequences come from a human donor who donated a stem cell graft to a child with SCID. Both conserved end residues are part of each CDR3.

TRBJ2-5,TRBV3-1,CASSRTTNSQETQYF
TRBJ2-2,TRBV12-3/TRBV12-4,CASSPGQGAAGELFF
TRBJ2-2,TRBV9,CASSTRPHPGELFF
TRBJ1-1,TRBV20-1,CSARREGLEFGEAFF
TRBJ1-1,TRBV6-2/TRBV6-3,CASTKLYPNQGNTEAFF
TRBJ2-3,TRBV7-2,CASSLPASGPTDTQYF
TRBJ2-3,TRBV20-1,CSAPDRGGDTQYF
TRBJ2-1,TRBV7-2,CASTPTGGRSWHEQFF
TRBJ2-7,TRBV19,CASSNGVNSYEQYF
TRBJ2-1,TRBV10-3,CAATSGQNYNEQFF
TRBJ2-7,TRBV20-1,CSACGLAQEQYF
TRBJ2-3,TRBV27,CASSPGRGAATDTQYF
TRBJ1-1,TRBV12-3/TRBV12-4,CASNDAANTEAFF
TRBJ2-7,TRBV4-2,CASSPGSTSSYEQYF
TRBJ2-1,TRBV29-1,CSVAVASYNEQFF
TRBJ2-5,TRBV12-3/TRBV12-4,CASSYRGHETQYF
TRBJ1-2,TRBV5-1,CASSPGQDNYGYTF
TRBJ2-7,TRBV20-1,CSARDAPTEYF
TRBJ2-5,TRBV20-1,CSARVAESGETQYF
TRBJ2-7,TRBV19,CASSPGLMEQYF
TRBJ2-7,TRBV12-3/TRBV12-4,CASSPVDSGGSYEQYF
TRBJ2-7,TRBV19,CARNPDRKSSYEQYF
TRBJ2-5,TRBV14,CASSQIKETQYF
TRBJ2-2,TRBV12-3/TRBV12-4,CASSRDRVGAGELFF
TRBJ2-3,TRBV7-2,CASSLGWAGDTQYF
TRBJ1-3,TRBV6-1,CASSRTGATGNTIYF
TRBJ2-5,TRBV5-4,CASSAREVGETQYF
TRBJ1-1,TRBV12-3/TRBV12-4,CASSLAQAFNTEAFF
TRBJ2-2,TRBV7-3,CASSLLGGGTGELFF
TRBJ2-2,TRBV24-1,CATSDSRDRGIRVNTGELFF
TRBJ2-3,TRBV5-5,CASSFASGGNTDTQYF
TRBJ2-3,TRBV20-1,CSARDTSGGAQYF
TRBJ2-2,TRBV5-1,CASSLIGHGHTGELFF
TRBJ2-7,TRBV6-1,CASSEFEQYF
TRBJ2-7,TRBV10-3,CAISLGPKDEQYF
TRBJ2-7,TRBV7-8,CASSLERTRSSYEQYF
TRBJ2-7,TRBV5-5,CASSLTGTGSYEQYF
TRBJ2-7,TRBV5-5,CASSFLDGSYEQYF
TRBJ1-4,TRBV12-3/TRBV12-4,CASRTNEEKLFF
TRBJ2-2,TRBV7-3,CASSLNGGENTGELFF
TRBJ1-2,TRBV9,CASSLSGAATGYTF
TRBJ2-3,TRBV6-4,CASNQAGSDTQYF